These 27 T cell receptor beta chains were all obtained from the same sample, sequenced in a study of blood T cell repertoires in COVID-19. Data came from immunoSEQ multiplex PCR; TCRdb stores just in-frame clones and leaves some out. The table has 110,000 or so clones, 70% to 90% seen once; the top ten hold less than 3.5%. Sequencing was carried out using peripheral blood. These receptors came from a man between 35 and 55 years old with acute or convalescent COVID-19.

A word on this clone: The sample carries other DNA sequences with the same CDR3. V gene TRBV7-3 combines with J gene TRBJ1-2, with 9 bases aligning to TRBD1. CDR3 length equals 12 residues. Germline-derived CDR1 and CDR2 are SGHTA and FQGTGA. V lost 5 bases to trimming and J lost 7 bases; unmatched junction nucleotides: 2. In DNA, the CDR3 is TGTGCCAGCAGCGAGACAGGGGGTGGCTACACCTTC. This translates into CASSETGGGYTF. Variable domain in full (rest from reference TRBV7-3 and TRBJ1-2): GAGVSQTPSNKVTEKGKYVELRCDPISGHTALYWYRQSLGQGPEFLIYFQGTGAADDSGLPNDRFFAVRPEGSVSTLKIQRTERGDSAVYLCASSETGGGYTFGSGTRLTVV.

This chain links TRBV29-1 with TRBJ1-2; TRBD1 matches at 8 bases. Germline loops: CDR1 SQVTM, CDR2 ANQGSEA. Germline trimming cut 5 bases from V and 3 bases from J; bases unmatched to any gene: 8. This CDR3 is built from 14 residues. CDR3 nucleotides: TGCAGCGTTCCTGACAGGGGCATTGACTATGGCTACACCTTC. It is translated as CSVPDRGIDYGYTF.

The V gene is TRBV6-4, the J gene TRBJ2-7; D may be TRBD1 (6 bases). CDR3 length: 13 amino acids. Germline values: CDR1 MRHNA, CDR2 SNTAGT. V shed 6 bases and J shed 3 bases, with 12 bases lying between them. For the CDR3, the DNA is TGTGCCAGCAGCCTCCAACAGGGCTACGAGCAGTACTTC. Its translation: CASSLQQGYEQYF.

V gene TRBV7-9 combines with J gene TRBJ2-3; 8 positions match TRBD1. The CDR3 totals 17 residues. Germline V gene data show CDR1 as SEHNR and CDR2 as FQNEAQ (reference sequence). The trim removed 0 bases at V and 2 bases at J, leaving 7 bases unmatched. The CDR3 DNA is TGTGCCAGCAGCTTAGCGCTAGGACAGGGAAACACAGATACGCAGTATTTT. Translated, it gives CASSLALGQGNTDTQYF.

The CDR3 region has the DNA TGTGCCAGCAGCTTAGGGTGCGGGGCCAATCAGCCCCAGCATTTT. Its translation: CASSLGCGANQPQHF. The J gene is TRBJ1-5, the V gene TRBV11-3; TRBD1 is a possible D gene (5 bases). V lost 1 base and J 3 bases, leaving 10 bases between the germline ends. Germline CDR1 SGHNT, CDR2 YENEEA. The CDR3 loop spans 15 amino acids. The full variable domain, in which reference TRBV11-3 and TRBJ1-5 provide the parts outside the CDR3, is EAGVVQSPRYKIIEKKQPVAFWCNPISGHNTLYWYLQNLGQGPELLIRYENEEAVDDSQLPKDRFSAERLKGVDSTLKIQPAELGDSAVYLCASSLGCGANQPQHFGDGTRLSIL.

The V gene is TRBV6-4, the J gene TRBJ2-2; D is perhaps TRBD2 (5 bases). Germline V gene data show CDR1 as MRHNA and CDR2 as SNTAGT. V lost 7 bases, J lost 5 bases, and 20 bases lay in between. This CDR3 has 16 amino acids. The CDR3: CASTGLLVGDTGELFF. DNA of the CDR3: TGTGCCAGCACCGGACTCCTCGTGGGTGATACCGGGGAGCTGTTTTTT.

The chain joins TRBV18 to TRBJ2-3; D gene ambiguous. Trimming took 0 bases from V and 0 from J, leaving 7 bases between them. Germline V gives CDR1 KGHSH, CDR2 LQKENI. The CDR3 covers 15 residues. The CDR3 spells CASSPPSRSTDTQYF. CDR3 coding DNA: TGTGCCAGCTCACCACCATCCAGGAGCACAGATACGCAGTATTTT.

V and J are TRBV7-2 and TRBJ2-7; 7 bases map to TRBD1. Germline CDR1 reads SGHTA; CDR2 reads FQGNSA. CDR3 length: 14 residues. V trimming: 4 bases; J trimming: 1 base; junction bases outside the gene matches: 4. The CDR3 protein is CASSYRDRSYEQYF. As DNA, the CDR3 is TGTGCCAGCAGCTACCGGGACAGATCCTACGAGCAGTACTTC.

J is TRBJ2-7 and V is TRBV27; perhaps TRBD1 as D (6 bases). The length of the CDR3 is 14 residues. The germline gives CDR1 MNHEY, CDR2 SMNVEV (reference sequence). V shed 6 bases and J shed 0 bases, with 12 bases lying between them. The CDR3 sequence is CASRPTTGSYEQYF. DNA for the CDR3: TGTGCCAGCAGACCTACGACAGGCTCCTACGAGCAGTACTTC.

The genes are TRBV12-3 or TRBV12-4 and TRBJ2-1, with TRBD1 identical over 7 bases. The CDR3 is 13 residues long. Losses at the gene ends were 2 bases for V and 15 bases for J; bases not matched to a gene: 10. The CDR3 DNA reads TGTGCCAGCAGTTTAAGGGGGCCCATCTCGGGGTTCTTC. Its protein product is CASSLRGPISGFF.

The chain couples TRBV5-1 to TRBJ2-3; possible D gene TRBD1, 6 bases. V was cut by 0 bases and J by 1 base, with 9 bases left in between. The V gene's germline CDR1 is SGHRS and CDR2 YFSETQ. The CDR3 contains 15 residues. The DNA for the CDR3 is TGCGCCAGCAGCTTGGCCCCAGGGGGCACAGATACGCAGTATTTT. This codes for CASSLAPGGTDTQYF.

The chain links TRBV18 to TRBJ2-7, with D perhaps TRBD1 (6 bases). V was trimmed by 2 bases and J by 13 bases, leaving 18 bases between them. Per germline, CDR1 KGHSH and CDR2 LQKENI. The CDR3 has 13 amino acids. CDR3: CASSPTSLTGTYF. The CDR3 bases are TGTGCCAGCTCACCAACGTCCTTGACAGGAACATACTTC.

Concerning this clone: In the same sample, other DNA sequences code for this CDR3. J is TRBJ1-1 and V is TRBV5-6; 9 positions match TRBD1. V shed 3 bases and J 5 bases; nucleotides not matched to a gene: 5. This CDR3 is 14 amino acids long. Germline V gives CDR1 SGHDT, CDR2 YYEEEE. DNA of the CDR3: TGTGCCAGCAGCTGGGGACAGGGCTGGACTGAAGCTTTCTTT. Its protein product is CASSWGQGWTEAFF.

The table lists this clone with a count of one. The V and J genes are TRBV19 and TRBJ2-2; D is ambiguous. Trimming shortened V by 3 bases and J by 0 bases, and 8 bases separated the two germline ends. The CDR3 extends over 15 amino acids. Germline assignment: CDR1 LNHDA and CDR2 SQIVND (reference sequence). This CDR3 is CASSISYPNTGELFF. Here the CDR3 DNA reads TGTGCCAGTAGTATCTCCTACCCGAACACCGGGGAGCTGTTTTTT.

This chain uses TRBV5-1 with TRBJ1-6; 8 nucleotides line up with TRBD1. CDR3 size: 15 residues. J lost 9 bases, V lost 4 bases, and 9 bases had no gene match. The germline V gene encodes CDR1 SGHRS and CDR2 YFSETQ. The CDR3 loop is CASSPDPDRGSPLHF. The CDR3 DNA follows: TGCGCCAGCAGCCCGGACCCCGACAGGGGTTCACCCCTCCACTTT.

This chain links TRBV7-9 with TRBJ2-1, with a weak D call TRBD1 (6 bases). This CDR3 spans 13 amino acids. Trimming removed 5 bases at V and 7 bases at J, with 12 bases between. The germline V gene encodes CDR1 SEHNR and CDR2 FQNEAQ (reference sequence). CDR3 residues: CASSQVRGNEQFF. The CDR3 nucleotides are TGTGCCAGCAGCCAAGTCAGGGGAAATGAGCAGTTCTTC.

CDR3 protein: CASSPGTGTLYEQYF. DNA for the CDR3: TGCGCCAGCAGCCCCGGGACAGGGACTTTGTACGAGCAGTACTTC. The rearrangement joins TRBV5-1 to TRBJ2-7, with 9 bases fitting TRBD1. The CDR3 sequence is 15 residues long. Germline assignment: CDR1 SGHRS and CDR2 YFSETQ. V lost 4 bases and J lost 4; bases outside the gene matches: 9.

The chain couples TRBV3-1 (or the pseudogene TRBV3-2) to TRBJ2-2; 7 bases agree with TRBD1. The V gene's germline CDR1 is LGHDT and CDR2 YNNKEL (reference sequence). CDR3 length equals 14 residues. V lost 4 bases, J lost 4 bases, and 3 bases stayed unmatched. This CDR3 is CASSPRTGTGELFF. CDR3 sequence (DNA): TGTGCCAGCAGCCCCCGGACAGGCACCGGGGAGCTGTTTTTT.

Concerning this clone itself: The sample contains more than one DNA sequence encoding this CDR3. V usage is TRBV11-2 and J usage is TRBJ2-7, with D uncertain. The germline V and J ends were trimmed by 1 base and 3 bases, with 7 bases remaining between them. The CDR3 extends over 13 amino acids. The germline CDR1 and CDR2 sequences are SGHAT and FQNNGV. The CDR3 DNA reads TGTGCCAGCAGCTTAGGACTTGGCTACGAGCAGTACTTC. Its protein product is CASSLGLGYEQYF.

This chain uses TRBV6-1 with TRBJ1-1, with a tentative D call TRBD1 (5 bases). The CDR3 totals 15 residues. Trimming removed 1 base from V and 9 bases from J, with 18 bases in between. Germline CDR1 is MNHNS and CDR2 is SASEGT. The DNA for the CDR3 is TGTGCCAGCAGTGAAGGGGTCGCTTATAGGGGAAAAGCTTTCTTT. Translating it yields CASSEGVAYRGKAFF.

The CDR3 is CASSGLRTSVYNEQFF. The CDR3 DNA is TGTGCCAGCAGTGGACTGAGGACTAGCGTTTACAATGAGCAGTTCTTC. The gene calls are TRBV27 and TRBJ2-1; 9 positions match TRBD2. This CDR3 has 16 residues. Germline V gene data show CDR1 as MNHEY and CDR2 as SMNVEV (reference sequence). After removal of 5 bases from V and 4 bases from J, the junction contained 9 bases not matched to a gene.

The chain links TRBV12-5 to TRBJ1-2, with a tentative D call TRBD1 (5 bases). V was shortened by 7 bases and J by 2 bases, with 8 bases between the two germline ends. Germline V gene data show CDR1 as LGHNT and CDR2 as FRNRAP. The CDR3 loop spans 12 amino acids. The CDR3 region is CASEGLNYGYTF. The CDR3, as DNA: TGTGCTAGTGAGGGGTTGAACTATGGCTACACCTTC. Drawing the rest from reference TRBV12-5 and TRBJ1-2, the complete variable domain is DARVTQTPRHKVTEMGQEVTMRCQPILGHNTVFWYRQTMMQGLELLAYFRNRAPLDDSGMPKDRFSAEMPDATLATLKIQPSEPRDSAVYFCASEGLNYGYTFGSGTRLTVV.

This chain links TRBV29-1 with TRBJ1-5; perhaps TRBD1 as D (5 bases). From germline, CDR1 is SQVTM and CDR2 ANQGSEA. Trimming removed 5 bases from V and 1 base from J, with 12 bases in between. The CDR3 contains 14 residues. CDR3 DNA sequence: TGCAGCGTTTGGGCAGGGTTCAGCAATCAGCCCCAGCATTTT. Protein: CSVWAGFSNQPQHF.

The genes are TRBV29-1 and TRBJ1-6; the match to TRBD1 covers 7 bases. V was pared by 7 bases and J by 7 bases, with 10 bases of the junction left unmatched. The CDR3 loop spans 14 amino acids. Germline-derived CDR1 and CDR2 are SQVTM and ANQGSEA. CDR3 in amino acids: CSATTGTVNSPLHF. CDR3 coding DNA: TGCAGCGCTACGACAGGGACGGTAAATTCACCCCTCCACTTT.

The chain links TRBV7-8 to TRBJ1-2, with D tentatively TRBD1 (5 bases). Trimming cost V 5 bases and J 1 base, with 11 bases left between them. The CDR3 sequence is 14 residues long. Germline V gives CDR1 SGHVS, CDR2 FQNEAQ. The CDR3 coding sequence is TGTGCCAGCAGCGGGGGACTCCTTAACTATGGCTACACCTTC. As protein: CASSGGLLNYGYTF.

The chain recombines TRBV3-1 (or the pseudogene TRBV3-2) with TRBJ2-7; the D is unclear. Per germline, CDR1 LGHDT and CDR2 YNNKEL (reference sequence). CDR3 length: 14 amino acids. Trimming removed 3 bases at V and 2 bases at J, with 11 bases between. The DNA of the CDR3 is TGTGCCAGCAGCCATAACTCCTACCCCTACGAGCAGTACTTC. This codes for CASSHNSYPYEQYF.

This clone occurred once. The chain uses TRBV6-5 and TRBJ2-4; D possibly corresponds to TRBD1 (6 bases). CDR3 length equals 14 residues. Trimming removed 6 bases at V and 0 bases at J, with 9 bases between. Germline V gene sequence: CDR1 MNHEY, CDR2 SVGAGI. The chain's CDR3 is CASRDRLAKNIQYF. In nucleotides, the CDR3 is TGTGCCAGCAGAGACAGGTTAGCCAAAAACATTCAGTACTTC.